This TCR beta chain was captured in a study of shared clonotypes between healthy human individuals. Study-level information: The donor group consisted of two women and three men, aged 18 to 49. Three plates each covered CD4 naive and memory; CD8 naive two, CD8 memory one. Study results and caveats: The study generally estimated greater richness for naive than memory subsets. Rarefaction demonstrated incomplete sorted-subset sequencing despite large depth.

Turning to this clone: Its target is unknown.

CD45RO-negative, CCR7-positively selected cells formed the naive CD8 fraction, excluding terminally differentiated effector memory CD45RA+ cells. TCRdb's copy holds only in-frame clones and misses some; the assay was immunoSEQ multiplex PCR. This repertoire shows 800,000 to 950,000 clones, 90% to 98% found once; its top ten account for under 0.3%. Germline values: CDR1 MGHDK, CDR2 SYGVNS. With 3 bases removed from V and 2 bases from J, the gap between germline ends came to 13 bases. CDR3 length: 16 residues. The rearrangement links TRBV25-1 to TRBJ2-2; D is possibly TRBD1 (6 bases). The sequencing sample was made of naive CD8+ T cells sorted from blood. The receptor's source is a man between 25 and 39 years old in good health. The CDR3 DNA reads as TGTGCCAGCAGTGACTTGCAACAGGGCAACACCGGGGAGCTGTTTTTT. It is translated as CASSDLQQGNTGELFF.